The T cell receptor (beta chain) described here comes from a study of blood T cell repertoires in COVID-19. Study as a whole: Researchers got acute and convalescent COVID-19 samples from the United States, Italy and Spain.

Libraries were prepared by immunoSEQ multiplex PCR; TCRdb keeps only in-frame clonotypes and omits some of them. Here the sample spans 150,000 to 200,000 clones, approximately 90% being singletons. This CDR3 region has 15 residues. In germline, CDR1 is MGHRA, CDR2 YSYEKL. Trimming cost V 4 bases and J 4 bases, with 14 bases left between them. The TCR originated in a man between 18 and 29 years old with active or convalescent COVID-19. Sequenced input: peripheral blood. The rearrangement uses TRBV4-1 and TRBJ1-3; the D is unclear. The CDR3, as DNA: TGCGCCAGCAGCCTCGGGGAAGACGGGGGAAACACCATATATTTT. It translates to CASSLGEDGGNTIYF.